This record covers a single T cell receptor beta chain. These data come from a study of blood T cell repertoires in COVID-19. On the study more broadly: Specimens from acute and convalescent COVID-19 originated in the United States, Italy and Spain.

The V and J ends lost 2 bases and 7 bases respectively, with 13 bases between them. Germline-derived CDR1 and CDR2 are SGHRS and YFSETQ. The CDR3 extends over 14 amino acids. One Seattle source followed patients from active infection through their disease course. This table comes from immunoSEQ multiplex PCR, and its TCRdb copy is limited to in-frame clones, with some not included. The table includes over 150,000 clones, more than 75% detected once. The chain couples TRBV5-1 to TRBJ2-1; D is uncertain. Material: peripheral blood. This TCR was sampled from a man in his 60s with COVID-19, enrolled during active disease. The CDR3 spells CASSFSEEWNEQFF. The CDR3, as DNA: TGCGCCAGCAGCTTTTCAGAGGAGTGGAATGAGCAGTTCTTC.